Below, 32 T cell receptor beta chains from the same sample are listed, as sequenced in a study of blood T cells in healthy people across ages. PCR was performed a second time for roughly 7 to 12 cycles using a sample-barcoded 5' primer and a J-beta primer mix. TCRdb processed the 5' RACE reads anew with MiXCR; each CDR3 protein has one entry. Counted here are 800,000 to 1,000,000 distinct CDR3 sequences, 40% to 60% occurring once; the ten biggest clones make up around an eighth. What was sequenced was blood. All receptors derive from a man younger than 45 in good health.

This clonotype has only a few counts. The chain combines TRBV29-1 with TRBJ2-4, with D possibly being TRBD2 (5 bases). Germline V gene sequence: CDR1 SQVTM, CDR2 ANQGSEA. Trimming removed 7 bases from V and 0 bases from J, with 10 bases in between. The CDR3 covers 13 residues. This chain's CDR3 is CSARTLAKNIQYF. CDR3 in DNA: TGCAGCGCTCGGACTTTAGCCAAAAACATTCAGTACTTC.

This rearrangement joins TRBV7-3 to TRBJ1-2, with D maybe TRBD1 (5 bases). CDR1 is SGHTA, CDR2 FQGTGA, per germline. The CDR3 contains 14 residues. V gave up 2 bases and J gave up 7 bases, with 14 bases separating them. CDR3 coding DNA: TGTGCCAGCAGCTTACAAGGGGCAGGGACTGGCTACACCTTC. This gives the protein CASSLQGAGTGYTF.

This clonotype appeared many times. The chain couples TRBV28 to TRBJ2-1; D perhaps matches TRBD1 (6 bases). Germline loops: CDR1 MDHEN, CDR2 SYDVKM. The CDR3 loop spans 11 amino acids. The V end was cut by 10 bases, the J end by 9 bases, with 13 bases between. The CDR3 sequence is CATLGGVEQFF. In DNA, the CDR3 is TGTGCCACCCTAGGGGGTGTTGAGCAGTTCTTC.

The CDR3 is CASSQFLGYGYTF. The CDR3 DNA reads as TGTGCCAGCAGCCAGTTTCTGGGGTATGGCTACACCTTC. The V and J genes are TRBV14 and TRBJ1-2; no clear D. CDR1 is SGHDN and CDR2 is FVKESK in the germline V gene. V gave up 3 bases and J gave up 5 bases, with 10 bases separating them. The CDR3 totals 13 residues.

This clonotype has more than one count but fewer than ten. The J gene is TRBJ2-3, the V gene TRBV15; no firm D call. The length of the CDR3 is 16 residues. Germline V gives CDR1 LNHNV, CDR2 YYDKDF (reference sequence). Trimming took 0 bases from V and 6 from J, leaving 16 bases between them. CDR3 protein: CATSRDTGLHTDTQYF. CDR3 bases: TGTGCCACCAGCAGAGATACCGGGCTCCACACCGATACGCAGTATTTT.

The chain joins TRBV6-2 or TRBV6-3 to TRBJ2-1; 7 bases fit TRBD2. CDR1 and CDR2 (germline): MNHEY, SVGEGT. V was clipped by 7 bases and J by 2 bases; unmatched bases: 8. The CDR3 has 15 residues. CDR3 loop: CASTHPGGAYNEQFF. The CDR3 region has the DNA TGTGCCAGCACTCACCCTGGGGGGGCCTACAATGAGCAGTTCTTC.

The V call is TRBV12-3 or TRBV12-4, the J call TRBJ2-1; D is unclear. The CDR3 sequence is 14 residues long. V lost 7 bases and J 1 base, leaving 11 bases between the germline ends. The CDR3 region has the DNA TGTGCCAGCACCATAACGGTATCCTACAATGAGCAGTTCTTC. Amino acid sequence: CASTITVSYNEQFF.

This chain uses TRBV5-1 with TRBJ2-3; 7 positions agree with TRBD2. The junction had 10 bases not matched to a gene; V was cut back by 4 bases and J by 2 bases. Germline assignment: CDR1 SGHRS and CDR2 YFSETQ. The CDR3 contains 16 residues. The CDR3 nucleotides are TGCGCCAGCAGCACCCAGCGGGGTCTACCCACAGATACGCAGTATTTT. This codes for CASSTQRGLPTDTQYF. Based on the CDR3 plus reference TRBV5-1 and TRBJ2-3, the full variable domain is KAGVTQTPRYLIKTRGQQVTLSCSPISGHRSVSWYQQTPGQGLQFLFEYFSETQRNKGNFPGRFSGRQFSNSRSEMNVSTLELGDSALYLCASSTQRGLPTDTQYFGPGTRLTVL.

This rearrangement joins TRBV20-1 to TRBJ2-4; 7 bases are a match to TRBD1. J lost 13 bases, V lost 2 bases, and 5 bases had no gene match. Germline V lookup: CDR1 DFQATT, CDR2 SNEGSKA (reference sequence). There are 11 residues in the CDR3. Written as DNA, the CDR3 is TGCAGTGCTAGAAGCCAGGGGGAGCAGTACTTC. Amino acid sequence: CSARSQGEQYF.

This sequence joins TRBV2 and TRBJ2-1; 10 positions match TRBD1. V lost 5 bases and J lost 9; bases outside the gene matches: 10. From germline, CDR1 is SNHLY and CDR2 FYNNEI. The CDR3 covers 15 residues. The CDR3 nucleotides are TGTGCCAGCAGTTCCGGGACAGGGGCCTTCGGTGAGCAGTTCTTC. Residues: CASSSGTGAFGEQFF.

The chain combines TRBV6-5 with TRBJ1-2, with 8 nucleotides matching TRBD1. The CDR3 covers 15 residues. Germline loops: CDR1 MNHEY, CDR2 SVGAGI. After removal of 6 bases from V and 7 bases from J, the junction contained 13 bases not matched to a gene. Here the CDR3 DNA reads TGTGCCAGCAGCCCGGACAGGGTTGATTCACGTGGCTACACCTTC. Translation gives CASSPDRVDSRGYTF.

This chain uses TRBV2 with TRBJ2-3; 8 bases match TRBD1. V shed 7 bases, J shed 7 bases, and the junction held 10 bases outside the gene matches. CDR3 length equals 14 residues. Germline values: CDR1 SNHLY, CDR2 FYNNEI. CDR3 in amino acids: CASNQGQGANTQYF. The CDR3 DNA sequence: TGTGCCAGCAACCAGGGGCAGGGGGCGAATACGCAGTATTTT. The whole variable domain, remainder taken from reference TRBV2 and TRBJ2-3, is EPEVTQTPSHQVTQMGQEVILRCVPISNHLYFYWYRQILGQKVEFLVSFYNNEISEKSEIFDDQFSVERPDGSNFTLKIRSTKLEDSAMYFCASNQGQGANTQYFGPGTRLTVL.

CDR3 sequence reads: CAIRSGATNEKLFF. The CDR3, as DNA: TGTGCCATCAGGAGCGGGGCAACTAATGAAAAACTGTTTTTT. V and J are TRBV10-3 and TRBJ1-4, with no clear D. Germline CDR1 ENHRY, CDR2 SYGVKD. This CDR3 has 14 amino acids. Deletions cut 6 bases from V and 0 bases from J, with 8 bases between.

The chain joins TRBV20-1 to TRBJ1-6; TRBD1 is a possible D gene (5 bases). This CDR3 region has 16 residues. Germline V CDR1 and CDR2: DFQATT, SNEGSKA (reference sequence). The V end lost 0 bases, the J end lost 7 bases, and 16 bases lay between the germline ends. CDR3 bases: TGCAGTGCTAGAGATTCAGAGGGGACGTTCAATTCACCCCTCCACTTT. Protein: CSARDSEGTFNSPLHF.

This clonotype was observed a few times. A much larger clone differs by one base, so this may be a read error. The chain is built from TRBV5-1 and TRBJ2-3; perhaps TRBD2 as D (7 bases). V lost 5 bases to trimming and J lost 4 bases, with 17 bases between them. Germline loops: CDR1 SGHRS, CDR2 YFSETQ. This CDR3 is built from 15 residues. The CDR3 sequence is CASSEGGPSADTQYF. CDR3 nucleotides: TGCGCCAGCAGTGAGGGGGGGCCTAGCGCAGATACGCAGTATTTT.

The J gene is TRBJ1-2, the V gene TRBV10-3; TRBD1 aligns across 8 bases. Germline CDR1 is ENHRY and CDR2 is SYGVKD. This CDR3 region has 14 residues. With V trimmed by 0 bases and J by 8 bases, 5 bases remained unmatched. CDR3 amino acids: CAISESDRGDGYTF. CDR3 bases: TGTGCCATCAGTGAGTCAGACAGGGGAGACGGCTACACCTTC.

In DNA form, the CDR3 reads TGTGCCACCGGGAGGGCGGCAGGGGGCTTATACGAGCAGTACTTC. Protein: CATGRAAGGLYEQYF. This chain links TRBV15 with TRBJ2-4; weak D call: TRBD1 (8 bases). Matching the DNA end better, TRBJ2-7 makes the J call doubtful. The CDR3 is 15 amino acids. Germline V gene sequence: CDR1 LNHNV, CDR2 YYDKDF (reference sequence).

This clonotype appeared a few times. The V gene is TRBV3-1, the J gene TRBJ2-1; 12 positions match TRBD1. This CDR3 spans 16 amino acids. Per the germline V gene, CDR1 is LGHDT and CDR2 is YNNKEL (reference sequence). With 4 bases clipped from V and 6 bases from J, the junction kept 7 bases outside the gene matches. Here the CDR3 reads CASSPLGQGARNEQFF. The CDR3 coding sequence is TGTGCCAGCAGCCCCTTGGGACAGGGGGCGCGCAATGAGCAGTTCTTC.

This clonotype was seen at least ten times. The J gene is TRBJ2-5, the V gene TRBV29-1; TRBD2 matches 14 bases. J gave up 6 bases and V 6 bases, and 6 bases lay outside the gene matches. The CDR3 spans 14 residues. Germline V gives CDR1 SQVTM, CDR2 ANQGSEA. The CDR3 here is CSVDGTSGGQTQYF. The CDR3 nucleotides read TGCAGCGTCGACGGGACTAGCGGGGGCCAGACCCAGTACTTC.

This sequence joins TRBV3-1 and TRBJ2-1, with a possible D match to TRBD2 (6 bases). Germline V gives CDR1 LGHDT, CDR2 YNNKEL (reference sequence). V was clipped by 1 base and J by 1 base, with 11 bases between them. There are 16 residues in the CDR3. CDR3 protein: CASSQVSGRSYNEQFF. The DNA of the CDR3 is TGTGCCAGCAGCCAAGTAAGCGGGCGGTCCTACAATGAGCAGTTCTTC.

The V and J genes are TRBV4-1 and TRBJ1-1, with D uncertain. The CDR3 consists of 15 residues. CDR1 and CDR2 from the germline V gene are MGHRA and YSYEKL. V gave up 2 bases and J gave up 1 base, with 11 bases separating them. CDR3 residues: CASSQPTRRNTEAFF. CDR3 DNA sequence: TGCGCCAGCAGCCAACCGACAAGGCGGAACACTGAAGCTTTCTTT.

This clonotype was counted once. The chain recombines TRBV20-1 with TRBJ2-4; 11 nucleotides line up with TRBD2. The J call may be wrong; the DNA end is better matched by TRBJ2-7. The CDR3 has 15 residues. Looked up from germline, CDR1 is DFQATT and CDR2 is SNEGSKA (reference sequence). CDR3 amino acids: CSAMGTSGSGDEQYF. The CDR3, as DNA: TGCAGTGCTATGGGAACTAGCGGGAGTGGGGACGAGCAGTACTTC.

The rearrangement links TRBV7-2 to TRBJ1-5; D remains unclear. V lost 5 bases and J lost 3, with 8 bases in between. Germline values: CDR1 SGHTA, CDR2 FQGNSA. This CDR3 region has 13 residues. CDR3 nucleotide sequence: TGTGCCAGCAGCCCACAAATCAATCAGCCCCAGCATTTT. It specifies CASSPQINQPQHF.

This clonotype was seen once. The chain has TRBV5-1 and TRBJ2-7, with 8 bases identical to TRBD2. Germline-derived CDR1 and CDR2 are SGHRS and YFSETQ. V was clipped by 5 bases and J by 4 bases; unmatched bases: 11. The CDR3 is 15 residues long. CDR3 protein: CASSPSGGEAYEQYF. The CDR3 DNA reads TGCGCCAGCAGTCCCAGCGGGGGTGAAGCTTACGAGCAGTACTTC.

The chain couples TRBV11-2 to TRBJ2-3, with TRBD2 matching 10 bases. Losses at the gene ends were 2 bases for V and 3 bases for J; bases not matched to a gene: 8. CDR1 is SGHAT, CDR2 FQNNGV, per germline. The CDR3 is 17 residues long. CDR3: CASSLFASGSMTDTQYF. CDR3 DNA sequence: TGTGCCAGCAGCTTATTTGCTAGCGGGAGCATGACAGATACGCAGTATTTT.

The gene calls are TRBV29-1 and TRBJ2-1; no firm D call. The length of the CDR3 is 11 residues. CDR1 and CDR2 from the germline V gene are SQVTM and ANQGSEA. V lost 4 bases and J lost 6, with 7 bases in between. CDR3 DNA sequence: TGCAGCGTTGGCTGGAGCAATGAGCAGTTCTTC. Translated, it gives CSVGWSNEQFF.

The CDR3 DNA reads as TGTGCCAGCAGCCAAGATACGGGGGTCTCCTACGAGCAGTACTTC. Amino acids: CASSQDTGVSYEQYF. This sequence joins TRBV3-1 and TRBJ2-7; tentatively, D is TRBD2 (6 bases). The CDR3 is 15 residues long. V lost 0 bases, J lost 0 bases, and 9 bases lay in between. Germline CDR1 and CDR2: LGHDT and YNNKEL (reference sequence).

The genes are TRBV29-1 and TRBJ1-2; TRBD1 is a possible D gene (6 bases). The germline V and J ends were trimmed by 7 bases and 4 bases, with 16 bases remaining between them. The germline CDR1 and CDR2 sequences are SQVTM and ANQGSEA. The CDR3 sequence is 13 residues long. This CDR3 reads CSASGANFYGYTF. The CDR3 coding sequence is TGCAGCGCCTCAGGGGCGAACTTCTATGGCTACACCTTC.

The rearrangement uses TRBV5-1 and TRBJ2-7, with 7 bases matching TRBD1. Germline lookup yields CDR1 SGHRS and CDR2 YFSETQ. The CDR3 spans 13 residues. Losses at the gene ends were 4 bases for V and 6 bases for J; bases not matched to a gene: 7. The CDR3 sequence: CASSGLTGAEQYF. The CDR3 nucleotides are TGCGCCAGCAGCGGCCTTACAGGGGCCGAGCAGTACTTC. The entire variable domain, with the rest obtained from reference TRBV5-1 and TRBJ2-7, is as follows: KAGVTQTPRYLIKTRGQQVTLSCSPISGHRSVSWYQQTPGQGLQFLFEYFSETQRNKGNFPGRFSGRQFSNSRSEMNVSTLELGDSALYLCASSGLTGAEQYFGPGTRLTVT.

The chain couples TRBV4-1 to TRBJ1-5; 7 bases agree with TRBD1. This CDR3 has 15 amino acids. V lost 6 bases, J lost 0 bases, and 5 bases stayed unmatched. Germline V gene sequence: CDR1 MGHRA, CDR2 YSYEKL. CDR3 region: CASSQYRGSNQPQHF. The CDR3 coding sequence is TGCGCCAGCAGTCAATACAGGGGTAGCAATCAGCCCCAGCATTTT.

V gene TRBV4-3 combines with J gene TRBJ2-1; 7 bases match TRBD2. The CDR3 has 13 amino acids. The junction had 7 bases not matched to a gene; V was cut back by 3 bases and J by 11 bases. Germline CDR1 reads LGHNA; CDR2 reads YSLEER. The CDR3 loop reads CASSQWDYPQQFF. The CDR3 region has the DNA TGCGCCAGCAGCCAGTGGGACTACCCGCAGCAGTTCTTC.

V gene TRBV9 combines with J gene TRBJ2-1; D uncertain. V shed 3 bases and J shed 10 bases, with 8 bases lying between them. The germline V gene encodes CDR1 SGDLS and CDR2 YYNGEE. CDR3 length: 11 residues. The CDR3 here is CASSEGIEQFF. The CDR3 DNA reads as TGTGCCAGCAGCGAAGGAATCGAGCAGTTCTTC.